These 27 T cell receptor beta chains share one sample of origin, sequenced in a study of T cell responses to AZD1222 COVID-19 vaccine. Repertoires were generated with immunoSEQ multiplex PCR, while TCRdb's copy carries only in-frame clones and drops some. Found here are 100,000 to 150,000 clones, about nine tenths of them singletons; the top ten hold nearly 4.5%. This specimen was peripheral blood, taken on day 0 of MenACWY control vaccination. These receptors originate from an adult in good health.

J is TRBJ2-3 and V is TRBV24-1; 14 bases fit TRBD2. Trimming removed 5 bases from V and 3 bases from J; junction bases left unmatched: 3. Germline CDR1 KGHDR, CDR2 SFDVKD. This CDR3 contains 16 residues. The CDR3 sequence is CATSGWTSGRTDTQYF. CDR3 nucleotides: TGTGCCACCAGTGGGTGGACTAGCGGGAGGACAGATACGCAGTATTTT.

The chain couples TRBV10-3 to TRBJ2-5; D uncertain. This CDR3 is 15 amino acids long. The V end lost 0 bases, the J end lost 0 bases, and 8 bases lay between the germline ends. CDR1 is ENHRY, CDR2 SYGVKD, per germline. CDR3 sequence: CAISESGQNQETQYF. CDR3 nucleotides: TGTGCCATCAGTGAGTCGGGTCAGAACCAAGAGACCCAGTACTTC.

J is TRBJ2-3 and V is TRBV2; D ambiguous. Trimming took off 4 bases at V and 3 bases at J, with 11 bases between the two ends. Germline V gene lookup returns CDR1 SNHLY and CDR2 FYNNEI. The CDR3 covers 14 residues. In DNA form, the CDR3 reads TGTGCCAGCAGTGTGGAGCTTCAGACAGATACGCAGTATTTT. Encoded protein: CASSVELQTDTQYF.

The rearrangement links TRBV20-1 to TRBJ2-7; no reliable D call. The CDR3 length is 10 residues. V lost 6 bases to trimming and J lost 6 bases, with 9 bases between them. Germline V lookup: CDR1 DFQATT, CDR2 SNEGSKA (reference sequence). The CDR3 DNA reads as TGCAGTGCCCGCCCGCGCGAGCAGTACTTC. Translation gives CSARPREQYF.

The rearrangement uses TRBV7-2 and TRBJ1-1, with D unclear. Germline CDR1 reads SGHTA; CDR2 reads FQGNSA. CDR3 size: 14 residues. Trimming pared 4 bases from V and 1 base from J, leaving 10 bases between. DNA of the CDR3: TGTGCCAGCAGCTCCTCGTGGGGGAACACTGAAGCTTTCTTT. It specifies CASSSSWGNTEAFF.

This clone has more than one count but fewer than ten. V and J are TRBV6-2 or TRBV6-3 and TRBJ1-2; 7 positions agree with TRBD1. The CDR3 spans 15 residues. Germline-derived CDR1 and CDR2 are MNHEY and SVGEGT. With V trimmed by 0 bases and J by 6 bases, 7 bases remained unmatched. The DNA for the CDR3 is TGTGCCAGCAGTTACTCGGATGGAGGGGGCCATGGCTACACCTTC. Translating it yields CASSYSDGGGHGYTF.

The chain recombines TRBV28 with TRBJ2-3; TRBD2 matches 16 bases. V shed 6 bases and J 3 bases; nucleotides not matched to a gene: 3. CDR3 length: 16 residues. CDR1 and CDR2 (germline): MDHEN, SYDVKM. CDR3: CASSPGLAGGTDTQYF. CDR3 DNA sequence: TGTGCCAGCAGCCCGGGACTAGCGGGAGGGACAGATACGCAGTATTTT.

The chain is built from TRBV2 and TRBJ1-5; 8 bases are shared with TRBD1. Germline CDR1 is SNHLY and CDR2 is FYNNEI. The CDR3 is 13 residues long. V was pared by 6 bases and J by 6 bases, with 4 bases of the junction left unmatched. The CDR3 bases are TGTGCCAGCAGGCCGGACAGGGCTCAGCCCCAGCATTTT. Translated: CASRPDRAQPQHF.

V gene TRBV2 combines with J gene TRBJ2-3; TRBD2 aligns across 7 bases. V trimming: 7 bases; J trimming: 0 bases; junction bases outside the gene matches: 10. Germline V gives CDR1 SNHLY, CDR2 FYNNEI. CDR3 length equals 16 residues. The CDR3 region is CASTFLAGTSTDTQYF. The CDR3, as DNA: TGTGCCAGCACTTTTTTAGCGGGTACTAGCACAGATACGCAGTATTTT.

This clone was picked up a small number of times. The rearrangement links TRBV2 to TRBJ1-6, with D uncertain. The germline gives CDR1 SNHLY, CDR2 FYNNEI. The V end was cut by 1 base, the J end by 7 bases, with 11 bases between. CDR3 size: 15 residues. CDR3 DNA: TGTGCCAGCAGTGAAGGTTGGGCAGAAAATTCACCCCTCCACTTT. It yields the protein CASSEGWAENSPLHF. Drawing the rest from reference TRBV2 and TRBJ1-6, the complete variable domain is EPEVTQTPSHQVTQMGQEVILRCVPISNHLYFYWYRQILGQKVEFLVSFYNNEISEKSEIFDDQFSVERPDGSNFTLKIRSTKLEDSAMYFCASSEGWAENSPLHFGNGTRLTVT.

The rearrangement links TRBV14 to TRBJ2-5; D gene ambiguous. CDR3 size: 14 residues. V lost 3 bases, J lost 3 bases, and 11 bases lay in between. CDR1 is SGHDN and CDR2 is FVKESK in the germline V gene. The CDR3 region has the DNA TGTGCCAGCAGCCAGTGGATCGGAAAAGAGACCCAGTACTTC. Amino acid sequence: CASSQWIGKETQYF.

The chain recombines TRBV5-1 with TRBJ1-1; maybe TRBD1 (5 bases). CDR1 and CDR2 (germline): SGHRS, YFSETQ. V was trimmed by 4 bases and J by 8 bases, leaving 12 bases between them. The CDR3 loop spans 12 amino acids. The CDR3 sequence: CASSQVGVEAFF. CDR3 nucleotide sequence: TGCGCCAGCAGCCAGGTAGGGGTAGAAGCTTTCTTT.

The chain employs TRBV18 and TRBJ1-1; possibly TRBD1 for D (5 bases). Trimming left V 2 bases short and J 4 bases short, with 11 bases between. Germline V gene lookup returns CDR1 KGHSH and CDR2 LQKENI. The CDR3 loop spans 14 amino acids. The CDR3 sequence is CASSPGREVTEAFF. Written as DNA, the CDR3 is TGTGCCAGCTCACCAGGCAGGGAGGTCACTGAAGCTTTCTTT.

The chain recombines TRBV6-6 with TRBJ2-1, with 11 positions matching TRBD2. The CDR3 totals 15 residues. Germline CDR1 is MNHNY and CDR2 is SVGAGI (reference sequence). With V trimmed by 6 bases and J by 8 bases, 9 bases remained unmatched. The CDR3 nucleotides read TGTGCCAGCAGCGCTACTAGCGGGAGACTGGATGAGCAGTTCTTC. Translation: CASSATSGRLDEQFF.

This chain links TRBV19 with TRBJ2-1; TRBD2 aligns across 15 bases. The CDR3 is 15 residues long. Losses at the gene ends were 7 bases for V and 7 bases for J; bases not matched to a gene: 5. Germline CDR1 reads LNHDA; CDR2 reads SQIVND (reference sequence). CDR3 sequence reads: CASKVGLAGGNEQFF. The CDR3 DNA follows: TGTGCCAGTAAAGTGGGACTAGCGGGAGGAAATGAGCAGTTCTTC.

The chain employs TRBV11-2 and TRBJ1-6, with 7 nucleotides matching TRBD1. V was clipped by 5 bases and J by 5 bases; unmatched bases: 18. Germline CDR1 is SGHAT and CDR2 is FQNNGV. The CDR3 is 19 amino acids. The CDR3 region has the DNA TGTGCCAGCAGCCTACGACAGGGAGGTAATAGGAGGGATAATTCACCCCTCCACTTT. Amino acid sequence: CASSLRQGGNRRDNSPLHF.

The chain recombines TRBV12-3 or TRBV12-4 with TRBJ1-1, with D uncertain. The CDR3 contains 12 residues. With 5 bases removed from V and 2 bases from J, the gap between germline ends came to 6 bases. The CDR3 protein is CASSRPNTEAFF. CDR3 nucleotides: TGTGCCAGCAGTCGACCCAACACTGAAGCTTTCTTT.

The chain combines TRBV7-9 with TRBJ1-1; tentatively, D is TRBD1 (6 bases). Germline CDR1 and CDR2: SEHNR and FQNEAQ (reference sequence). The V end lost 3 bases, the J end lost 0 bases, and 8 bases lay between the germline ends. The CDR3 runs to 14 residues. The chain's CDR3 is CASSFTGLNTEAFF. Written as DNA, the CDR3 is TGTGCCAGCAGCTTTACAGGGTTGAACACTGAAGCTTTCTTT.

This chain uses TRBV18 with TRBJ1-2; D is ambiguous. The CDR3 is 16 residues long. Germline V lookup: CDR1 KGHSH, CDR2 LQKENI. Deletions cut 0 bases from V and 4 bases from J, with 15 bases between. The DNA of the CDR3 is TGTGCCAGCTCACCACCGGGCAGCTACCTTGCCTATGGCTACACCTTC. Protein: CASSPPGSYLAYGYTF. Supplemented by reference TRBV18 and TRBJ1-2, the full variable domain reads NAGVMQNPRHLVRRRGQEARLRCSPMKGHSHVYWYRQLPEEGLKFMVYLQKENIIDESGMPKERFSAEFPKEGPSILRIQQVVRGDSAAYFCASSPPGSYLAYGYTFGSGTRLTVV.

The rearrangement links TRBV2 to TRBJ1-5, with TRBD1 as a possible D gene (5 bases). The germline V and J ends were trimmed by 7 bases and 3 bases, with 16 bases remaining between them. The CDR3 consists of 15 residues. Germline lookup yields CDR1 SNHLY and CDR2 FYNNEI. The CDR3 nucleotides read TGTGCCAGCAAGGTCAGGGCTGTTCACAATCAGCCCCAGCATTTT. Its translation is CASKVRAVHNQPQHF.

The rearrangement joins TRBV9 to TRBJ1-1; unclear D gene. The V gene's germline CDR1 is SGDLS and CDR2 YYNGEE. Between the trimmed V and J ends, which lost 4 bases and 0 bases, there was a span of 13 bases. This CDR3 spans 15 amino acids. The CDR3 DNA is TGTGCCAGCAGCCCGGACGGATACATGAACACTGAAGCTTTCTTT. This gives the protein CASSPDGYMNTEAFF. The entire variable domain, with the rest obtained from reference TRBV9 and TRBJ1-1, is as follows: DSGVTQTPKHLITATGQRVTLRCSPRSGDLSVYWYQQSLDQGLQFLIQYYNGEERAKGNILERFSAQQFPDLHSELNLSSLELGDSALYFCASSPDGYMNTEAFFGQGTRLTVV.

This rearrangement joins TRBV5-1 to TRBJ2-7; 7 nucleotides match TRBD2. This CDR3 contains 14 residues. From germline, CDR1 is SGHRS and CDR2 YFSETQ. J lost 2 bases, V lost 0 bases, and 2 bases had no gene match. CDR3 region: CASSLEGTTYEQYF. CDR3 bases: TGCGCCAGCAGCTTGGAAGGGACTACCTACGAGCAGTACTTC. Combining the CDR3 with reference TRBV5-1 and TRBJ2-7 gives the whole variable domain KAGVTQTPRYLIKTRGQQVTLSCSPISGHRSVSWYQQTPGQGLQFLFEYFSETQRNKGNFPGRFSGRQFSNSRSEMNVSTLELGDSALYLCASSLEGTTYEQYFGPGTRLTVT.

The chain uses TRBV7-9 and TRBJ1-1; 10 bases are shared with TRBD1. Germline lookup yields CDR1 SEHNR and CDR2 FQNEAQ (reference sequence). CDR3 size: 15 residues. V shed 1 base and J 8 bases; nucleotides not matched to a gene: 7. CDR3 sequence reads: CASSLVTGGHQEAFF. For the CDR3, the DNA is TGTGCCAGCAGCTTAGTGACAGGGGGCCATCAGGAAGCTTTCTTT.

The chain has TRBV29-1 and TRBJ2-3, with 16 positions matching TRBD2. Germline V gene data show CDR1 as SQVTM and CDR2 as ANQGSEA. The CDR3 totals 17 residues. Trimming at V came to 4 bases and at J to 4 bases, leaving 8 bases not matched to a gene. The CDR3 loop is CSVAGLGTSGRADTQYF. CDR3 nucleotide sequence: TGCAGCGTTGCGGGCCTAGGGACTAGCGGGAGGGCAGATACGCAGTATTTT.

A single count supports this clone. The chain carries TRBV28 and TRBJ2-3; D ambiguous. The CDR3 contains 17 residues. Trimming cost V 0 bases and J 2 bases, with 15 bases left between them. Germline lookup yields CDR1 MDHEN and CDR2 SYDVKM. The CDR3: CASSLWGQAVDTDTQYF. In nucleotides, the CDR3 is TGTGCCAGCAGTTTATGGGGTCAGGCCGTCGACACAGATACGCAGTATTTT.

This chain uses TRBV27 with TRBJ2-7, with a weak D call TRBD1 (6 bases). The ends were cut back, 7 bases at V and 6 bases at J, with 22 bases in the middle. The CDR3 spans 15 residues. Per the germline V gene, CDR1 is MNHEY and CDR2 is SMNVEV (reference sequence). The DNA for the CDR3 is TGTGCCAGCACCCCTTTTTGGGAACAGGGCGGCGAGCAGTACTTC. It codes for CASTPFWEQGGEQYF.

The rearrangement links TRBV3-1 (or the pseudogene TRBV3-2) to TRBJ2-7; perhaps TRBD2 as D (6 bases). CDR1 is LGHDT and CDR2 is YNNKEL in the germline V gene (reference sequence). This CDR3 comprises 14 residues. V was cut by 5 bases and J by 2 bases, with 13 bases left in between. Here the CDR3 reads CASSALAGPYEQYF. CDR3 in DNA: TGTGCCAGCAGCGCCCTGGCGGGACCCTACGAGCAGTACTTC.